Listed here are 25 T cell receptor beta chains from one sample, sequenced in a study of siplizumab effects on memory and regulatory T cells (dated by TCRdb to about 2019). Receptor amplification or capture employed the immunoSEQ multiplex PCR assay. In TCRdb, the immuneACCESS table is reduced to in-frame sequences with V and J assigned. These tables do not hold every clone; where another copy was compared, an unresolved V gene accounts for under half, and the others remain unexplained. A total of 90,000 to 130,000 clones appear in this sample, roughly 90% of them only once. Under 1.5% of the sample is held by the ten biggest clonotypes. The material sequenced was CD4+ T cells sorted from blood. These receptors all come from a human donor in good health.

The V and J genes are TRBV30 and TRBJ2-2; D unresolved. Germline CDR1 GTSNPN, CDR2 SVGIG (reference sequence). Trimming cost V 0 bases and J 5 bases, with 10 bases left between them. This CDR3 comprises 14 residues. The CDR3 bases are TGTGCCTGGAGTGTGTTGCGAGCTACCGGGGAGCTGTTTTTT. It specifies CAWSVLRATGELFF. Full variable domain (rest looked up from reference TRBV30 and TRBJ2-2): SQTIHQWPATLVQPVGSPLSLECTVEGTSNPNLYWYRQAAGRGLQLLFYSVGIGQISSEVPQNLSASRPQDRQFILSSKKLLLSDSGFYLCAWSVLRATGELFFGEGSRLTVL.

The chain couples TRBV2 to TRBJ2-1, with 7 bases matching TRBD1. V lost 3 bases, J lost 3 bases, and 5 bases stayed unmatched. The CDR3 is made up of 15 amino acids. The germline CDR1 and CDR2 sequences are SNHLY and FYNNEI. CDR3: CASSDRQGLYNEQFF. The DNA for the CDR3 is TGTGCCAGCAGTGATAGACAGGGCCTCTACAATGAGCAGTTCTTC.

The V gene is TRBV25-1, the J gene TRBJ2-5, with 9 bases that match TRBD2. CDR1 is MGHDK and CDR2 is SYGVNS in the germline V gene. Unmatched junction bases numbered 5, after V lost 3 bases and J lost 3 bases. CDR3 size: 15 residues. CDR3 DNA sequence: TGTGCCAGCAGTGAGGGTAGCGGGGGCAAAGAGACCCAGTACTTC. Translating it yields CASSEGSGGKETQYF.

This clone was recorded only once. V and J are TRBV6-5 and TRBJ1-1; D remains unclear. The V end was cut by 0 bases, the J end by 3 bases, with 5 bases between. The CDR3 spans 13 residues. CDR1 and CDR2 from the germline V gene are MNHEY and SVGAGI. The CDR3 reads CASSYSEHTEAFF. The CDR3 DNA sequence: TGTGCCAGCAGTTACTCTGAACACACTGAAGCTTTCTTT.

The chain has TRBV25-1 and TRBJ2-1, with TRBD2 matching 10 bases. This CDR3 comprises 16 residues. CDR1 and CDR2 from the germline V gene are MGHDK and SYGVNS. Unmatched junction bases numbered 9, after V lost 3 bases and J lost 7 bases. The CDR3 DNA is TGTGCCAGCAGTGATTTACTAGCGGGGACGGGGAATGAGCAGTTCTTC. Amino acid sequence: CASSDLLAGTGNEQFF.

The chain uses TRBV7-9 and TRBJ1-1; D unresolved. Germline assignment: CDR1 SEHNR and CDR2 FQNEAQ (reference sequence). The CDR3 length is 15 residues. The V gene lost 3 bases and the J gene lost 6 bases, with 17 bases spanning the gap. Written as DNA, the CDR3 is TGTGCCAGCAGCTTCCCACAGACCTCCTACGCTGAAGCTTTCTTT. Translation: CASSFPQTSYAEAFF. The full variable domain, completed using reference TRBV7-9 and TRBJ1-1, is DTGVSQNPRHKITKRGQNVTFRCDPISEHNRLYWYRQTLGQGPEFLTYFQNEAQLEKSRLLSDRFSAERPKGSFSTLEIQRTEQGDSAMYLCASSFPQTSYAEAFFGQGTRLTVV.

The genes are TRBV2 and TRBJ1-1; D gene ambiguous. CDR3 size: 15 residues. Looked up from germline, CDR1 is SNHLY and CDR2 is FYNNEI. Trimming removed 1 base at V and 5 bases at J, with 14 bases between. Here the CDR3 DNA reads TGTGCCAGCAGTGAAGGAGTCCGGGGAGGTACTGAAGCTTTCTTT. Encoded protein: CASSEGVRGGTEAFF.

The chain has TRBV19 and TRBJ2-7; unclear D gene. V was clipped by 6 bases and J by 2 bases, with 8 bases between them. The CDR3 consists of 12 residues. Germline values: CDR1 LNHDA, CDR2 SQIVND (reference sequence). The CDR3 loop is CASSGSTYEQYF. The CDR3 DNA is TGTGCCAGTAGCGGGTCCACCTACGAGCAGTACTTC.

This chain uses TRBV2 with TRBJ2-3; 7 positions agree with TRBD1. The germline gives CDR1 SNHLY, CDR2 FYNNEI. After removal of 4 bases from V and 5 bases from J, the junction contained 9 bases not matched to a gene. The CDR3 is 15 residues long. CDR3 loop: CASSVRQGRGDTQYF. The CDR3 DNA reads as TGTGCCAGCAGTGTCCGACAGGGCAGGGGAGATACGCAGTATTTT.

The chain employs TRBV5-1 and TRBJ2-1; D is unclear. V was pared by 0 bases and J by 2 bases, with 12 bases between. Germline V CDR1 and CDR2: SGHRS, YFSETQ. This CDR3 has 16 residues. The CDR3 reads CASSLGGPMTYNEQFF. Here the CDR3 DNA reads TGCGCCAGCAGCTTGGGAGGCCCAATGACCTACAATGAGCAGTTCTTC.

This chain joins TRBV11-3 and TRBJ2-2; 7 bases are shared with TRBD2. The CDR3 runs to 17 residues. In germline, CDR1 is SGHNT, CDR2 YENEEA. J was trimmed by 4 bases and V by 5 bases; bases with no gene match: 13. This CDR3 reads CASSPRFAGETTGELFF. The CDR3 region has the DNA TGTGCCAGCAGCCCCCGGTTTGCGGGAGAGACCACCGGGGAGCTGTTTTTT.

The chain couples TRBV7-9 to TRBJ1-2; 11 nucleotides align to TRBD1. The CDR3 is 14 residues long. Germline trimming cut 4 bases from V and 4 bases from J; bases unmatched to any gene: 2. Germline V gives CDR1 SEHNR, CDR2 FQNEAQ (reference sequence). CDR3 nucleotides: TGTGCCAGCAGCTCTGGACAGGGGGCCTATGGCTACACCTTC. Translating gives CASSSGQGAYGYTF.

V is TRBV7-2 and J is TRBJ1-6; 7 nucleotides agree with TRBD1. In germline, CDR1 is SGHTA, CDR2 FQGNSA. Germline trimming cut 4 bases from V and 5 bases from J; bases unmatched to any gene: 17. This CDR3 region has 19 residues. CDR3 sequence (DNA): TGTGCCAGCAGCTCCCTTCCATTTCGGGACAGAGTAAATAATTCACCCCTCCACTTT. Translated: CASSSLPFRDRVNNSPLHF.

V is TRBV5-6 and J is TRBJ1-3, with D possibly TRBD1 on 5 matching bases. V shed 4 bases and J shed 4 bases, with 15 bases lying between them. The CDR3 extends over 15 amino acids. CDR1 is SGHDT, CDR2 YYEEEE, per germline. As DNA, the CDR3 is TGTGCCAGCAGCCCCGGGGGGGGGTACGGAAACACCATATATTTT. The encoded protein is CASSPGGGYGNTIYF.

The sample holds one count of this clone. This sequence joins TRBV4-2 and TRBJ1-1; maybe TRBD1 (5 bases). Germline values: CDR1 LGHNA, CDR2 YNFKEQ. The CDR3 covers 16 residues. V was pared by 3 bases and J by 1 base, with 15 bases between. The CDR3 here is CASSQGDRTWNTEAFF. CDR3 nucleotide sequence: TGTGCCAGCAGCCAGGGGGACCGCACCTGGAACACTGAAGCTTTCTTT.

The genes are TRBV6-5 and TRBJ2-1; tentatively, D is TRBD2 (7 bases). Germline CDR1 MNHEY, CDR2 SVGAGI. V was pared by 3 bases and J by 1 base, with 13 bases between. The CDR3 covers 16 residues. The DNA of the CDR3 is TGTGCCAGCAGTTATGTGGGAGGGGGGTCCTACAATGAGCAGTTCTTC. Translation gives CASSYVGGGSYNEQFF.

This clone was detected once. J is TRBJ2-5 and V is TRBV6-5, with 7 bases matching TRBD1. Unmatched junction bases numbered 8, after V lost 5 bases and J lost 5 bases. CDR3 length: 14 residues. Germline V lookup: CDR1 MNHEY, CDR2 SVGAGI. The CDR3 nucleotides are TGTGCCAGCAGTAAACACAGGGGTGGGGAGACCCAGTACTTC. Translation gives CASSKHRGGETQYF.

The chain links TRBV7-6 to TRBJ1-1; no definite D call. The length of the CDR3 is 14 residues. In germline, CDR1 is SGHVS, CDR2 FNYEAQ. V lost 3 bases and J lost 2, with 10 bases in between. CDR3 DNA: TGTGCCAGCAGCTTGTCCAGAGACAACACTGAAGCTTTCTTT. It is translated as CASSLSRDNTEAFF.

The chain uses TRBV5-6 and TRBJ2-7; 12 positions agree with TRBD2. The germline V gene has CDR1 SGHDT and CDR2 YYEEEE. The V gene end was trimmed by 4 bases and the J gene end by 2 bases; junction bases not matched to a gene: 10. CDR3 length: 17 amino acids. The CDR3 protein is CASSILAGGPGPYEQYF. Written as DNA, the CDR3 is TGTGCCAGCAGCATCCTAGCGGGGGGGCCTGGCCCCTACGAGCAGTACTTC. Supplemented by reference TRBV5-6 and TRBJ2-7, the full variable domain reads DAGVTQSPTHLIKTRGQQVTLRCSPKSGHDTVSWYQQALGQGPQFIFQYYEEEERQRGNFPDRFSGHQFPNYSSELNVNALLLGDSALYLCASSILAGGPGPYEQYFGPGTRLTVT.

V gene TRBV2 combines with J gene TRBJ1-2; 8 nucleotides match TRBD1. CDR1 is SNHLY and CDR2 is FYNNEI in the germline V gene. CDR3 length equals 15 residues. Trimming removed 5 bases from V and 0 bases from J; junction bases left unmatched: 5. DNA for the CDR3: TGTGCCAGCAGTAGAGGACAGGGCGCTAACTATGGCTACACCTTC. Translation: CASSRGQGANYGYTF.

This clone was detected once. The gene calls are TRBV30 and TRBJ2-5; 8 nucleotides agree with TRBD2. V dropped 0 bases and J dropped 0; count of bases not matched to a gene: 3. Germline-derived CDR1 and CDR2 are GTSNPN and SVGIG (reference sequence). CDR3 length equals 15 residues. The CDR3 sequence: CAWSVAGDYQETQYF. The CDR3 nucleotides read TGTGCCTGGAGTGTAGCGGGAGACTACCAAGAGACCCAGTACTTC.

The chain recombines TRBV6-5 with TRBJ2-3; 8 nucleotides line up with TRBD1. The CDR3 spans 12 residues. Trimming took 2 bases from V and 10 from J; bases not matched to a gene: 2. The V gene's germline CDR1 is MNHEY and CDR2 SVGAGI. The CDR3 DNA follows: TGTGCCAGCAGTTACCCAGGGGGCGCGCAGTATTTT. Protein sequence: CASSYPGGAQYF.

The rearrangement uses TRBV5-1 and TRBJ2-3; 9 nucleotides agree with TRBD2. Germline CDR1 reads SGHRS; CDR2 reads YFSETQ. Trimming cost V 4 bases and J 4 bases; bases outside gene matches: 10. The CDR3 consists of 16 residues. CDR3 sequence reads: CASSLFSGGSADTQYF. The DNA of the CDR3 is TGCGCCAGCAGCCTCTTTAGCGGGGGATCGGCAGATACGCAGTATTTT.

This chain links TRBV7-9 with TRBJ2-7; tentative D call: TRBD1 (6 bases). CDR3 length: 14 residues. Trimming removed 3 bases at V and 6 bases at J, with 15 bases between. CDR1 and CDR2 from the germline V gene are SEHNR and FQNEAQ (reference sequence). CDR3 sequence: CASSLGAEGVEQYF. DNA for the CDR3: TGTGCCAGCAGCTTGGGGGCTGAGGGGGTCGAGCAGTACTTC.

This rearrangement joins TRBV19 to TRBJ1-4; possible D gene TRBD1, 5 bases. Between the trimmed V and J ends, which lost 4 bases and 0 bases, there was a span of 12 bases. Germline V gives CDR1 LNHDA, CDR2 SQIVND (reference sequence). The CDR3 sequence is 16 residues long. As DNA, the CDR3 is TGTGCCAGTAGTAGGGGGTTTGGTGCAACTAATGAAAAACTGTTTTTT. This encodes CASSRGFGATNEKLFF.